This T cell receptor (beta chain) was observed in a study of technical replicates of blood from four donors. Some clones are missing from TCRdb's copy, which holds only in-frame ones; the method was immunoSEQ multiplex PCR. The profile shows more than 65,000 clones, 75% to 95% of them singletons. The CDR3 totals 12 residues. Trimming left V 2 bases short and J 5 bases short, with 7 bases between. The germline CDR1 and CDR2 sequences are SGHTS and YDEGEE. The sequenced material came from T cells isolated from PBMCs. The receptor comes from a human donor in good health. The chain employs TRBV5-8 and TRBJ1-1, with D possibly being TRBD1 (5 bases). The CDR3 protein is CASSFGGTEAFF. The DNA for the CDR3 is TGTGCCAGCAGCTTTGGGGGGACTGAAGCTTTCTTT.